The next 11 T cell receptor beta chains were all read from a single sample in a study of T-cell memory formation after mild COVID-19. TCRdb redid the calling of the 5' RACE reads with MiXCR, one entry per CDR3 protein. The table lists more than 250,000 distinct CDR3 sequences, 15% to 20% of them singletons. Sequenced input: PBMCs or a T cell subset sorted from them (not recorded which). These TCRs come from a man in his late teens or twenties who had mild COVID-19 (a few samples of this study predate the infection). Cell type and time point are not known.

In its sample, this clonotype was seen a few times. Written as DNA, the CDR3 is TGTGCCAGCAGCTTACCCGGTTCACCCCTCCACTTT. Encoded protein: CASSLPGSPLHF. The rearrangement uses TRBV7-6 and TRBJ1-6; the D is unclear. The CDR3 covers 12 residues. CDR1 and CDR2 (germline): SGHVS, FNYEAQ. The V end lost 2 bases, the J end lost 9 bases, and 5 bases lay between the germline ends.

There are many counts of this clonotype. This rearrangement joins TRBV28 to TRBJ2-3; D is undetermined. Deletions cut 8 bases from V and 7 bases from J, with 10 bases between. Germline lookup yields CDR1 MDHEN and CDR2 SYDVKM. The CDR3 length is 11 residues. As DNA, the CDR3 is TGTGCCAGCGGTCCCCCAAATACGCAGTATTTT. This gives the protein CASGPPNTQYF.

In this sample, this clonotype turned up a few times. This chain joins TRBV20-1 and TRBJ1-6; TRBD1 is a possible D gene (5 bases). V was clipped by 5 bases and J by 0 bases, with 17 bases between them. The germline CDR1 and CDR2 sequences are DFQATT and SNEGSKA (reference sequence). The CDR3 is 17 residues long. CDR3 DNA: TGCAGTGCTGGGGGAATAACCCCAAGCTCCTATAATTCACCCCTCCACTTT. Amino acid sequence: CSAGGITPSSYNSPLHF.

The table lists this clonotype with a few counts. V and J are TRBV20-1 and TRBJ2-5; 7 bases fit TRBD2. The CDR3 spans 14 residues. After removal of 2 bases from V and 5 bases from J, the junction contained 8 bases not matched to a gene. CDR1 is DFQATT, CDR2 SNEGSKA, per germline (reference sequence). DNA for the CDR3: TGCAGTGCTAGACCAACGGGGGGAAAGGAGACCCAGTACTTC. Translating it yields CSARPTGGKETQYF.

A few counts support this clonotype. The chain carries TRBV2 and TRBJ2-3, with D hard to call. Germline V gene data show CDR1 as SNHLY and CDR2 as FYNNEI. CDR3 length: 13 amino acids. Trimming removed 3 bases from V and 4 bases from J, with 8 bases in between. CDR3 DNA: TGTGCCAGCAGTGATCGTGCCCCAGATACGCAGTATTTT. Translation: CASSDRAPDTQYF.

This clonotype was observed a few times. This sequence joins TRBV9 and TRBJ2-7; TRBD2 matches 10 bases. This CDR3 region has 14 residues. Germline CDR1 and CDR2: SGDLS and YYNGEE. The V gene end was trimmed by 4 bases and the J gene end by 6 bases; junction bases not matched to a gene: 7. CDR3: CASSPSGGASEQYV. Written as DNA, the CDR3 is TGTGCCAGCAGCCCGAGCGGGGGGGCTTCCGAGCAGTACGTC.

In this sample, this clonotype turned up a few times. The J gene is TRBJ1-1, the V gene TRBV6-6, with 8 bases lining up with TRBD1. With V trimmed by 5 bases and J by 4 bases, 9 bases remained unmatched. CDR3 length: 15 residues. Germline loops: CDR1 MNHNY, CDR2 SVGAGI (reference sequence). CDR3 bases: TGTGCCAGCAGTCTTCCGACAGGGGTTAGCACTGAAGCTTTCTTT. It is translated as CASSLPTGVSTEAFF.

The chain has TRBV29-1 and TRBJ2-4, with D maybe TRBD1 (5 bases). The CDR3 is 13 residues long. Germline V gives CDR1 SQVTM, CDR2 ANQGSEA. Trimming took off 2 bases at V and 0 bases at J, with 5 bases between the two ends. The CDR3 DNA sequence: TGCAGCGTTGAAAGGGGAGCCAAAAACATTCAGTACTTC. It codes for CSVERGAKNIQYF.

This clonotype was counted a few times. The chain couples TRBV6-5 to TRBJ2-7, with TRBD1 identical over 7 bases. With 4 bases clipped from V and 0 bases from J, the junction kept 15 bases outside the gene matches. The CDR3 length is 18 residues. Germline assignment: CDR1 MNHEY and CDR2 SVGAGI. The CDR3 loop is CASSCDLDRALTSYEQYV. The CDR3 nucleotides read TGTGCCAGCAGTTGCGACTTAGACAGGGCCCTCACCTCCTACGAGCAGTACGTC.

There are a few counts of this clonotype. The chain recombines TRBV9 with TRBJ2-1; D not certain. Per germline, CDR1 SGDLS and CDR2 YYNGEE. V gave up 0 bases and J gave up 3 bases, with 10 bases separating them. This CDR3 region has 15 residues. The CDR3 region is CASSVGALSYNEQFF. Here the CDR3 DNA reads TGTGCCAGCAGCGTAGGAGCTCTTAGCTACAATGAGCAGTTCTTC.

J is TRBJ1-1 and V is TRBV28; D is unclear. The CDR3 consists of 14 residues. Germline-derived CDR1 and CDR2 are MDHEN and SYDVKM. V shed 3 bases and J shed 0 bases, with 8 bases lying between them. CDR3 nucleotides: TGTGCCAGCAGTTTCGAACCGCTGAACACTGAAGCTTTCTTT. It specifies CASSFEPLNTEAFF.